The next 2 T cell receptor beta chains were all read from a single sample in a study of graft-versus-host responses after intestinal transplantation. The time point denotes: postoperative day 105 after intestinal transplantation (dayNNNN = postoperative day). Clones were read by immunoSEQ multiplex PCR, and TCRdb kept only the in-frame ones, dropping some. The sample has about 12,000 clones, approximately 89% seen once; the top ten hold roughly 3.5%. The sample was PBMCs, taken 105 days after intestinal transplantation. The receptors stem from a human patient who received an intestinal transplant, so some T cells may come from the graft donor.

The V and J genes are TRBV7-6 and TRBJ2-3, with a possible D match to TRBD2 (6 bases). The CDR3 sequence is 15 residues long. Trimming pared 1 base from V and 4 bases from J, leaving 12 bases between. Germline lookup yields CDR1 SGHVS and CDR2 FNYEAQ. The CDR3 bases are TGTGCCAGCAGCTTAGTCTCAACTAGCTCAGATACGCAGTATTTT. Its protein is CASSLVSTSSDTQYF.

The CDR3: CASSPGDLRDYEQYF. CDR3 nucleotide sequence: TGTGCCAGCAGCCCGGGCGACCTCCGGGACTACGAGCAGTACTTC. The V gene is TRBV5-4, the J gene TRBJ2-7; D is perhaps TRBD2 (5 bases). The CDR3 consists of 15 residues. CDR1 and CDR2 (germline): SGHNT, YYREEE (reference sequence). V lost 4 bases, J lost 3 bases, and 17 bases lay in between.